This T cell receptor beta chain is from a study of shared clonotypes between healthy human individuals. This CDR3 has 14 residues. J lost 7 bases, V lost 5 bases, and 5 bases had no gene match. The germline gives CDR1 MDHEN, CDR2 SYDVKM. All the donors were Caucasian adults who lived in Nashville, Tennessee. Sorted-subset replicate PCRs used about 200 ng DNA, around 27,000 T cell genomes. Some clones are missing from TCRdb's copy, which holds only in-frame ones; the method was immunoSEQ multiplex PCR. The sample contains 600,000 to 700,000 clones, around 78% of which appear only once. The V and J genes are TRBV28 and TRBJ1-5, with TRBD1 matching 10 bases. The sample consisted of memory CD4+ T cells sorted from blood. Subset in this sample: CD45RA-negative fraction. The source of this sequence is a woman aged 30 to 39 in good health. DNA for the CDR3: TGTGCCAGCAGTACCGGACAGGGGGACCAGCCCCAGCATTTT. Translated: CASSTGQGDQPQHF.